The table lists the clone carrying this TCR beta chain with a count of one. The sample comes from a study of blood T cell repertoires in COVID-19. Study overall: Specimens from acute and convalescent COVID-19 originated in the United States, Italy and Spain. Nucleic acid was either cDNA or gDNA, and it came from T cells, B-cell-depleted T cells, or PBMCs.

The authors' processing: For nucleated cells, counts were estimated from reference gene primer amplification. Libraries were prepared by immunoSEQ multiplex PCR; TCRdb keeps only in-frame clonotypes and omits some of them. The DNA was the basis for D and trimming; V, J and clone size are from that table. The table includes approximately 85,000 clones, just over 85% detected once. J was trimmed by 2 bases and V by 7 bases; bases with no gene match: 9. Germline lookup yields CDR1 SQVTM and CDR2 ANQGSEA. CDR3 length: 14 amino acids. The receptor was derived from a man aged 50-59 years with active or convalescent COVID-19. Sequencing was carried out using peripheral blood. J is TRBJ1-2 and V is TRBV29-1, with TRBD1 matching 8 bases. CDR3 region: CSAQDRVANYGYTF. As DNA, the CDR3 is TGCAGCGCTCAGGACAGGGTAGCCAACTATGGCTACACCTTC. Looking up the rest from reference TRBV29-1 and TRBJ1-2 gives the full variable domain: SAVISQKPSRDICQRGTSLTIQCQVDSQVTMMFWYRQQPGQSLTLIATANQGSEATYESGFVIDKFPISRPNLTFSTLTVSNMSPEDSSIYLCSAQDRVANYGYTFGSGTRLTVV.